This T cell receptor beta chain was retrieved from a study of response to subunit inactivated influenza vaccine. Points from the study as a whole: The authors suggested that every seasonal influenza vaccination recruits few new T cells.

This CDR3 has 13 amino acids. The germline V gene encodes CDR1 MNHGY and CDR2 SAAAGT. V lost 6 bases and J lost 4, with 12 bases in between. TCRdb reprocessed the RT-PCR reads with MiXCR, giving one entry per CDR3 protein. The top ten clones hold 10% of a sample with a few hundred thousand distinct CDR3 sequences, roughly 22% of them seen once. This clonotype was counted a few times. Its antigen remains unknown. This TCR derives from a man aged 50-75 years who received an inactivated influenza vaccine. This sequence joins TRBV6-8 and TRBJ1-1; tentatively, D is TRBD1 (6 bases). The sequencing used PBMCs from blood, collected about 20 months after vaccination. The CDR3 DNA reads TGTGCCAGCAGCCAAACAGGGATCACTGAAGCTTTCTTT. Translated: CASSQTGITEAFF.